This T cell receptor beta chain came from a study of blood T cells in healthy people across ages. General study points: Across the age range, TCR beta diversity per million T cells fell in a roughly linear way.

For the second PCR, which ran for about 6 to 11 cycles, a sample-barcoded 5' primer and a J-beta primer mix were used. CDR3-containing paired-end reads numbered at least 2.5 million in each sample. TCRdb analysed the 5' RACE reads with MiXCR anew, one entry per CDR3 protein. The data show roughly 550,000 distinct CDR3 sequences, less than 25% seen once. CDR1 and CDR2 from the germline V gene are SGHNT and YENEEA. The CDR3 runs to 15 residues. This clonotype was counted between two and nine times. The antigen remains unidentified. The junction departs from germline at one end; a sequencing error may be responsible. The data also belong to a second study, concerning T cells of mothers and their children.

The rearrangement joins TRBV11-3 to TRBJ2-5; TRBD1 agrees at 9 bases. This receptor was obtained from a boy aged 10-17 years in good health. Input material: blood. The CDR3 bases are TGTGCCTGCAGCTTGACAGGGGGTTCCGGAGAGACCCAGTACTTC. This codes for CACSLTGGSGETQYF.